This T cell receptor (beta chain) is from a study of T-cell reconstitution after alpha-beta-depleted transplantation in children listed by TCRdb under 2016. Looking at the study overall: The study quantitatively tracked T-cell immune reconstitution after TCRalphabeta/CD19-depleted allogeneic hematopoietic cell transplantation in children using TCR repertoire profiling. Overall results and qualifications from the work: The apparently early alphabetaT-cell count recovery about two months after transplant was reportedly dependent on only several hundred rapidly expanded clones derived from non-depleted graft cells. In some patients, the high TCRbeta diversity seen at day 60 was put down to recipient T cells and intrathymic progenitors that had survived conditioning. Over the following months the frequencies of hyperexpanded clones went down, and after one year T-cell counts and TCRbeta diversity were mostly credited to newly produced T cells.

Library preparation employed PCR. Instrument used: Illumina HiSeq 2500. TCR libraries were prepared with molecular barcoding, using unique molecular identifiers to normalize TCRbeta repertoire quantification. TCRdb reprocessed the public reads (quality trimming at Q25 with fastp, clone calling with MiXCR) and kept in-frame beta chains. Each CDR3 protein appears once, grouped with its most common genes and DNA. This sample gives around 960,000 distinct CDR3 sequences in total; around 30% of them show up just once. The ten most abundant clones make up 25% to 35% of the sample. Points on this clonotype: The target of this receptor is not known. Base qualities are not provided; no much larger clone lies one nucleotide away.

The meaning of the sample's treatment or condition label: allogeneic hematopoietic cell transplantation with graft depleted of TCRalphabeta T cells and CD19 B cells. TCRalphabeta/CD19-depleted allogeneic hematopoietic cell grafts were given to the transplant recipients, all of whom were children. For CDR1 and CDR2, the germline V gene lists SNHLY and FYNNEI. Taken from cysteine to phenylalanine, the CDR3 has 15 residues. The kept DNA is CDR3 alone, 45 bases in frame from the first base. For this chain, trimming is 6 bases at the V end and 2 bases at the J end, and the number of junction bases without a gene match is 9.

The specimen comprised PBMCs, mostly from graft donor cells, sampled 360 days after TCRalphabeta/CD19-depleted stem cell transplant. This chain joins TRBV2 to TRBJ2-7; TRBD1 fits 8 bases in the junction. This clonotype was obtained from a boy in the first two years of life who had a stem cell transplant for SCID, so the T cells may come from the graft donor. This receptor has the CDR3 CASRGTGGPAYEQYF. In nucleotides, the sequence is TGTGCCAGCAGAGGGACAGGAGGCCCAGCCTACGAGCAGTACTTC.